This is a list of T cell receptor beta chains from one sample in a study of blood T cell repertoires in COVID-19. Profiled with immunoSEQ multiplex PCR; TCRdb holds only in-frame clones, not every one. This sample has 450,000 to 500,000 clones, with 70% to 90% found just once. Sequences were obtained from peripheral blood. Receptor source: a human donor in a cohort sampled during active COVID-19. Each CDR3 is given with its conserved first and last residue. A D gene is named only where the DNA matches it firmly. A row's size may be missing; if present it is once, few, many or a size class.

v_call	clone_size	j_call	d_call	cdr3_nt	cdr3_aa
TRBV3-1/TRBV3-2	-	TRBJ1-3	TRBD1	TGTGCCAGCAGCCCCCGGACAGGGACATACTCTGGAAACACCATATATTTT	CASSPRTGTYSGNTIYF
TRBV24-1	-	TRBJ2-2	TRBD2	TGTGCCACCAGGGGACTAGCGGGGATCGCGAACACCGGGGAGCTGTTTTTT	CATRGLAGIANTGELFF
TRBV11-2	-	TRBJ2-5	TRBD1	TGTGCCAGCAGCTTAGGGACAGGGCGGGAGACCCAGTACTTC	CASSLGTGRETQYF
TRBV10-2	once	TRBJ1-5	-	TGCGCCAGCAGCCCCCCCGGTAATCAGCCCCAGCATTTT	CASSPPGNQPQHF
TRBV14	-	TRBJ2-1	-	TGTGCCAGCAGCCAAGAATTCGGGAGTGCTCCACCCAATGAGCAGTTCTTC	CASSQEFGSAPPNEQFF
TRBV4-1	-	TRBJ2-3	-	TGCGCCAGCAGCCGCCCAGGGGGCACAGATACGCAGTATTTT	CASSRPGGTDTQYF
TRBV3-1/TRBV3-2	once	TRBJ2-7	-	TGTGCCAGCAGCCAAGTTTACTCTAGCTACGAGCAGTACTTC	CASSQVYSSYEQYF
TRBV6-5	-	TRBJ2-1	TRBD2	TGTGCCAGCAGTCCTCGACTAGCCGGGGGCAATGAGCAGTTCTTC	CASSPRLAGGNEQFF
TRBV7-3	once	TRBJ2-7	-	TGTGCCAGCAGCTTTCGCGAGCAGTACTTC	CASSFREQYF
TRBV7-9	-	TRBJ2-1	-	TGTGCCAGCAGCCCCCGCGCATCCTACAATGAGCAGTTCTTC	CASSPRASYNEQFF
TRBV2	-	TRBJ2-5	TRBD1	TGTGCCAGCGGAAGAACAGGGGTAGGAGAGACCCAGTACTTC	CASGRTGVGETQYF
TRBV5-4	-	TRBJ1-6	-	TGTGCCAGCAGCTTGGACAGGAATTCACCCCTCCACTTT	CASSLDRNSPLHF
TRBV19	-	TRBJ2-1	TRBD2	TGTGCCAGTAGTATAGATTCTGGGCTAGCGGGACCCTACAATGAGCAGTTCTTC	CASSIDSGLAGPYNEQFF
TRBV7-9	-	TRBJ1-1	TRBD1	TGTGCCAGCTTGTGGACAGGGGCTTCAGAAGCTTTCTTT	CASLWTGASEAFF
TRBV7-8	-	TRBJ2-1	TRBD1	TGTGCCAGCAGCTCCTACCGGGACAGGGCCCGTAATGAGCAGTTCTTC	CASSSYRDRARNEQFF
TRBV19	-	TRBJ1-2	-	TGTGCCAGCTTTCAGGGGCCAAACTATGGCTACACCTTC	CASFQGPNYGYTF
TRBV2	-	TRBJ2-7	TRBD1	TGTGCCAGCAGTCTTGGGACAGGGACGGGTGAGCAGTACTTC	CASSLGTGTGEQYF
TRBV4-1	-	TRBJ2-7	-	TGCGCCAGCAGCCATCTAGGGCAGGGACTCGTGCGGGAGCAGTACTTC	CASSHLGQGLVREQYF
TRBV28	-	TRBJ2-3	TRBD2	TGTGCCAGCAGTACTCGTGGACTAGCGGGAGATACGCAGTATTTT	CASSTRGLAGDTQYF
TRBV6-4	-	TRBJ2-2	-	TGTGCCAGCATGAGATTAGCTCCGGGGTTGAACACCGGGGAGCTGTTTTTT	CASMRLAPGLNTGELFF
TRBV19	-	TRBJ2-7	TRBD2	TGTGCCAGTAGGCGGGAGCCATCGTACGAGCAGTACTTC	CASRREPSYEQYF
TRBV19	-	TRBJ2-7	-	TGTGCCAGTAGTACCAGCCCTCCAGGAAACGAGCAGTACTTC	CASSTSPPGNEQYF
TRBV21-1	-	TRBJ1-1	-	TGTGCCAGCAGCACCCCGGACAGGGTAGGTACTGAAGCTTTCTTT	CASSTPDRVGTEAFF
TRBV7-3	-	TRBJ2-1	TRBD2	TGTGCCAGCAGCTTGCGGGTAGCGGGAGGGAATGAGCAGTTCTTC	CASSLRVAGGNEQFF
TRBV6-1	-	TRBJ2-3	-	TGTGCCAGCAGTGAACCAGGTCTGAGCACAGATACGCAGTATTTT	CASSEPGLSTDTQYF
TRBV5-5	-	TRBJ1-1	TRBD1	TGTGCCAGCAGCTTTGGACAGGGGGGGAACACTGAAGCTTTCTTT	CASSFGQGGNTEAFF
TRBV6-5	-	TRBJ2-6	-	TGTGCCACGTTGGGGGCCAACGTCCTGACTTTC	CATLGANVLTF
TRBV4-1	-	TRBJ2-7	-	TGCGCCAGCAGCCTCGACCGGGTGGCTTATCCGTACTTC	CASSLDRVAYPYF
TRBV5-1	-	TRBJ2-7	TRBD1	TGCGCCAGCAGCTTCGCCGGGCCAGGGGGCGCGGTCTACGAGCAGTACTTC	CASSFAGPGGAVYEQYF
TRBV27	-	TRBJ2-5	-	TGTGCCAGCAGTTTAACGGGACTGGTCCAAGAGACCCAGTACTTC	CASSLTGLVQETQYF
TRBV7-2	-	TRBJ1-1	-	TGTGCCAGCAGCAACCCCGTGAGGGCTGAAGCTTTCTTT	CASSNPVRAEAFF
TRBV7-3	-	TRBJ2-6	-	TGTGCCAGCAGCATACGCCAGGGTGGCTCTGGGGCCAACGTCCTGACTTTC	CASSIRQGGSGANVLTF
TRBV5-8	-	TRBJ1-2	TRBD1	TGTGCCGGGACTCGACAGGGGGCCTCCTCTCCCTATGGCTACACCTTC	CAGTRQGASSPYGYTF
TRBV5-1	-	TRBJ2-3	-	TGCGCCAGCAGCTTGGCCGCCCTTGGGGGGGGCGATACGCAGTATTTT	CASSLAALGGGDTQYF
TRBV10-3	-	TRBJ1-1	-	TGTGCCATCAGTGACAGGGACACTGAAGCTTTCTTT	CAISDRDTEAFF
TRBV20-1	-	TRBJ2-5	TRBD2	TGCAGTGCTAGTCTAGCGGGAGTCGGGGAGACCCAGTACTTC	CSASLAGVGETQYF
TRBV4-2	-	TRBJ2-5	TRBD2	TGTGCCAGCAGCCGCTACCTCTCGCGGGAGGCCCCAATGGAGACCCAGTACTTC	CASSRYLSREAPMETQYF
TRBV11-2	-	TRBJ2-1	TRBD1	TGTGCCAGCAGCCGCGAACCGGGACAGGGACGCTACAATGAGCAGTTCTTC	CASSREPGQGRYNEQFF
TRBV27	once	TRBJ2-1	-	TGTGCCAGCAGTCTAGGTAGCTCCTACAATGAGCAGTTCTTC	CASSLGSSYNEQFF
TRBV7-9	-	TRBJ2-1	TRBD2	TGTGCCAGCAGCTTAACTAGCGGGCGTTACAATGAGCAGTTCTTC	CASSLTSGRYNEQFF
TRBV5-1	-	TRBJ1-2	-	TGCGCCAGCAGCACGATCGGCTATGGCTACACCTTC	CASSTIGYGYTF
TRBV5-6	-	TRBJ2-2	-	TGTGCCAGCGGAGTGGAGATGCACACCGGGGAGCTGTTTTTT	CASGVEMHTGELFF
TRBV6-5	-	TRBJ2-1	TRBD2	TGTGCCAGCAGTTACGGACTAGCGGGCAATGAGCAGTTCTTC	CASSYGLAGNEQFF
TRBV7-2	-	TRBJ1-3	-	TGTGCCAGCAGCTTAGGGTCAGGGTCTGGAAACACCATATATTTT	CASSLGSGSGNTIYF
TRBV6-5	-	TRBJ1-1	-	TGTGCCAGCCAAAACCAACTTAGGGGGAACACTGAAGCTTTCTTT	CASQNQLRGNTEAFF
TRBV9	-	TRBJ2-2	TRBD2	TGTGCCAGCAGCGCCTCAGGACTAGCGGGAGGGCCGAGCGGGGAGCTGTTTTTT	CASSASGLAGGPSGELFF
TRBV6-5	-	TRBJ2-7	TRBD1	TGTGCCAGCAGCGAGGGACAGGGCGTAGTCTACGAGCAGTACTTC	CASSEGQGVVYEQYF
TRBV28	few	TRBJ1-6	TRBD1	TGTGCCAGCAGTCCTAGGGACAGGGCCAATTCACCCCTCCACTTT	CASSPRDRANSPLHF
TRBV30	-	TRBJ2-1	TRBD2	TGTGCCTGGAGTGTACAGCGGGAGCCCAATGAGCAGTTCTTC	CAWSVQREPNEQFF
TRBV5-1	-	TRBJ1-1	-	TGCGCCAGCAGCTTGAACTGGCAGGCAGACACTGAAGCTTTCTTT	CASSLNWQADTEAFF
TRBV19	-	TRBJ1-3	TRBD1	TGTGCCAGTAGCTTACAGGGGAACTCTGGAAACACCATATATTTT	CASSLQGNSGNTIYF
TRBV5-8	-	TRBJ1-2	-	TGTGCCAGCAGCTTAAACCGGACCCCCGGGAACACCTTC	CASSLNRTPGNTF
TRBV24-1	-	TRBJ1-5	-	TGTGCCACCAGTGATTCACGGGGGAGGAACAATCAGCCCCAGCATTTT	CATSDSRGRNNQPQHF
TRBV19	-	TRBJ2-2	-	TGTGCCAGTACTACAGTCCTTAACACCGGGGAGCTGTTTTTT	CASTTVLNTGELFF
TRBV3-1/TRBV3-2	once	TRBJ1-3	-	TGTGCCAGCAGCCAAGAATCACGACAGGGAAACACCATATATTTT	CASSQESRQGNTIYF
TRBV6-5	-	TRBJ1-5	TRBD1	TGTGCCAGCAGTTCACAGGGGAGCAATCAGCCCCAGCATTTT	CASSSQGSNQPQHF
TRBV28	-	TRBJ1-4	-	TGTGCCAGCAGTCTAACAGGGTTACCAACTAATGAAAAACTGTTTTTT	CASSLTGLPTNEKLFF
TRBV19	-	TRBJ2-2	TRBD1	TGTGCCAGTATCAATTTCCTTGGGACAGGGGGGACCGGGGAGCTGTTTTTT	CASINFLGTGGTGELFF
TRBV18	-	TRBJ2-1	-	TGTGCCAGCTCACCGGACACCATATACTACAATGAGCAGTTCTTC	CASSPDTIYYNEQFF